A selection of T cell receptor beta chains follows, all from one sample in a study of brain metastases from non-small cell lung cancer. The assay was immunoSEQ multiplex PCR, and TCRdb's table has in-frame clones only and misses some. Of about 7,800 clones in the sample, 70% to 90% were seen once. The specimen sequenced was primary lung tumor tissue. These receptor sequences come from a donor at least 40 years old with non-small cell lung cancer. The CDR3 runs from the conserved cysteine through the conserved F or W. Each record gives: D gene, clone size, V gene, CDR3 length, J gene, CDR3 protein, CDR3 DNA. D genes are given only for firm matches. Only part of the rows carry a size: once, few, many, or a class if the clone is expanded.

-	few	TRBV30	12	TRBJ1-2	CASKGRAGGYTF	TGTGCCTCCAAGGGGCGAGCGGGAGGCTACACCTTC
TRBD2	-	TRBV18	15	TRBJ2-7	CASSPPLSGVGEQYF	TGTGCCAGCTCACCACCGTTGAGCGGGGTAGGCGAGCAGTACTTC
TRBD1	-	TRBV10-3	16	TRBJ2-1	CAISDRQGANDNEQFF	TGTGCCATCAGTGACCGACAGGGGGCTAACGACAATGAGCAGTTCTTC
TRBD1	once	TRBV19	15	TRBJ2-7	CASSPTDRGRDEQYF	TGTGCCAGTAGTCCAACGGACAGGGGGCGAGACGAGCAGTACTTC
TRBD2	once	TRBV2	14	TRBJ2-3	CASTAGGRFGTQYF	TGTGCCAGCACAGCGGGGGGGCGGTTCGGTACGCAGTATTTT
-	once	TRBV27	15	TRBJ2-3	CASRLTGANTDTQYF	TGTGCCAGCCGTTTGACGGGGGCCAACACAGATACGCAGTATTTT
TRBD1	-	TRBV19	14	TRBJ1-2	CASSIYGTGLGYTF	TGTGCCAGTAGTATTTACGGGACAGGGCTGGGCTACACCTTC
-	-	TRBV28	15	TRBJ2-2	CASSETKTNTGELFF	TGTGCCAGCAGTGAGACGAAGACGAACACCGGGGAGCTGTTTTTT
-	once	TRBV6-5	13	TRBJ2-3	CASSLARSDTQYF	TGTGCCAGCAGTTTGGCTCGATCAGATACGCAGTATTTT
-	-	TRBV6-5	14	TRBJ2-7	CASSYGWGTYEQYF	TGTGCCAGCAGTTATGGTTGGGGGACTTACGAGCAGTACTTC
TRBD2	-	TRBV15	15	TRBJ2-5	CATSRWTSGSETQYF	TGTGCCACCAGCCGCTGGACTAGCGGTTCGGAGACCCAGTACTTC
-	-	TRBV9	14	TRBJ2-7	CASSVGQMSYEQYF	TGTGCCAGCAGCGTAGGACAGATGAGCTACGAGCAGTACTTC
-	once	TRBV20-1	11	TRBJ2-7	CSALRGDEQYF	TGCAGTGCTCTTCGGGGTGACGAGCAGTACTTC
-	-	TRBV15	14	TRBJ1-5	CATSRDLSGGRQHF	TGTGCCACCAGCAGAGATCTGAGTGGGGGGAGACAGCATTTT
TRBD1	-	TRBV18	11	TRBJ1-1	CASSPDRGAFF	TGTGCCAGCTCTCCAGACAGGGGAGCTTTCTTT
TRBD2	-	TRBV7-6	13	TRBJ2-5	CASSFGGGETQYF	TGTGCCAGCAGCTTCGGGGGGGGAGAGACCCAGTACTTC
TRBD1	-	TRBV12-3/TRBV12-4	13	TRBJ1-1	CASSFGTGAEAFF	TGTGCCAGCAGTTTTGGGACAGGCGCTGAAGCTTTCTTT
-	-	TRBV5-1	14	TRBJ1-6	CASSFGGANSPLHF	TGCGCCAGCAGCTTCGGGGGTGCTAATTCACCCCTCCACTTT
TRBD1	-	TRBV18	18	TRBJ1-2	CASSPTFGGQGRNYGYTF	TGTGCTAGCTCACCGACATTTGGGGGACAGGGCAGAAACTATGGCTACACCTTC
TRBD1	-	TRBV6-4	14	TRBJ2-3	CASSEKGATDTQYF	TGTGCCAGCAGTGAAAAGGGGGCCACAGATACGCAGTATTTT
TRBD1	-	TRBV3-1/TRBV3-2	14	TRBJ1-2	CASRNRGSNYGYTF	TGTGCCAGCCGAAACAGGGGCTCTAACTATGGCTACACCTTC
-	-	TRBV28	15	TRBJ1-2	CASSLYRGLNYGYTF	TGTGCCAGCAGTTTATATAGGGGGTTAAACTATGGCTACACCTTC
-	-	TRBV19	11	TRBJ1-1	CASRGGSEAFF	TGTGCCAGTAGGGGAGGGAGTGAAGCTTTCTTT
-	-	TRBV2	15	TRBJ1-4	CASSGPYRANEKLFF	TGTGCCAGCAGTGGCCCCTACAGGGCTAATGAAAAACTGTTTTTT
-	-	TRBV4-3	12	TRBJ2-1	CASSQVGNEQFF	TGCGCCAGCAGCCAAGTAGGGAATGAGCAGTTCTTC
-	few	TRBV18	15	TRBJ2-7	CASSRSGEVVYEQYF	TGTGCCAGCTCACGGTCGGGGGAGGTAGTCTACGAGCAGTACTTC
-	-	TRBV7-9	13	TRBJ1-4	CASSLFRQEKLFF	TGTGCCAGCAGCTTATTTCGACAGGAAAAACTGTTTTTT
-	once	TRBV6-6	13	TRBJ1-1	CASSLLENTEAFF	TGTGCCAGCAGTTTATTGGAGAACACTGAAGCTTTCTTT
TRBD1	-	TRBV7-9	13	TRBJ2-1	CASRRQGNNEQFF	TGTGCCAGCCGAAGACAGGGAAACAATGAGCAGTTCTTC
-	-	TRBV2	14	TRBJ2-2	CASREDGHTGELFF	TGTGCCAGCAGAGAGGACGGACACACCGGGGAGCTGTTTTTT
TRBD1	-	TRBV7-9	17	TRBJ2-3	CASSSDYTGDWTDTQYF	TGTGCCAGCAGCTCGGATTATACAGGGGATTGGACAGATACGCAGTATTTT
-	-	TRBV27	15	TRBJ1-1	CASSYRRTLNTEAFF	TGTGCCAGCAGTTACAGGAGAACCTTGAACACTGAAGCTTTCTTT
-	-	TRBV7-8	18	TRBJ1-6	CASSLEGVFSSYNSPLHF	TGTGCCAGCAGCTTAGAAGGAGTGTTCAGCTCCTATAATTCACCCCTCCACTTT
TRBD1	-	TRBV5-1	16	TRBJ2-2	CASSSPGQGAAGELFF	TGCGCCAGCAGCTCCCCGGGACAGGGGGCGGCCGGGGAGCTGTTTTTT
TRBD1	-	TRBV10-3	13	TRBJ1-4	CAIRGQLNEKLFF	TGTGCCATCAGGGGACAGCTAAATGAAAAACTGTTTTTT
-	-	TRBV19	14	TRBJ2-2	CASSRPIGTGELFF	TGTGCCAGTAGTAGACCAATAGGGACCGGGGAGCTGTTTTTT
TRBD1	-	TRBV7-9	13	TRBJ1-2	CASSLQGAYGYTF	TGTGCCAGCAGCCTACAGGGGGCCTATGGCTACACCTTC
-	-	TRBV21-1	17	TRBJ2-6	CASSNRGACSGANVLTF	TGTGCCAGCAGCAATAGGGGCGCTTGTTCTGGGGCCAACGTCCTGACTTTC
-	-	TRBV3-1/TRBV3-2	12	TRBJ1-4	CASSQFPEKLFF	TGTGCCAGCAGCCAATTCCCTGAAAAACTGTTTTTT
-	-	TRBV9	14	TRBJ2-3	CASSASGKADTQYF	TGTGCCAGCAGTGCCTCGGGCAAGGCAGATACGCAGTATTTT